These T cell receptor beta chains were read from a single sample in a study of cytotoxic CD8 clonotypes in ibrutinib-treated CLL. Some clones are missing from TCRdb's copy, which holds only in-frame ones; the method was immunoSEQ multiplex PCR. The table records tens of thousands of clones, around 69% of them present only once. The input for sequencing was PBMCs, taken at disease progression, from a patient treated with ibrutinib. The receptors were sampled from a human donor with chronic lymphocytic leukemia. The CDR3 runs from the conserved cysteine through the conserved F or W. A D gene is named only where the DNA matches it firmly. A clone size is listed for some rows: how often the clone was seen (once, few, many), or a class if it is expanded.

cdr3_aa cdr3_nt clone_size v_call cdr3_length d_call j_call
CASRPPAGQRTFF TGTGCCAGCAGACCCCCGGCGGGACAAAGGACGTTTTTT . TRBV28 13 . TRBJ2-2
CASSEWSFQYF TGCGCCAGCAGTGAGTGGTCGTTTCAGTACTTC . TRBV10-2 11 . TRBJ2-4
CASSSFGTGAYEQYF TGTGCCAGCAGCTCCTTCGGGACAGGGGCCTACGAGCAGTACTTC . TRBV7-9 15 TRBD1 TRBJ2-7
CATSRDAGGLQPQHF TGTGCCACCAGCAGAGATGCAGGGGGCCTTCAGCCCCAGCATTTT . TRBV15 15 TRBD1 TRBJ1-5
CASSPGDRYQETQYF TGCGCCAGCAGCCCAGGCGATCGGTACCAAGAGACCCAGTACTTC . TRBV5-1 15 . TRBJ2-5
CASSHWEAGIYEQYF TGCGCCAGCAGCCATTGGGAGGCCGGGATCTACGAGCAGTACTTC . TRBV5-1 15 . TRBJ2-7
CASSPAGTGRSDDTF TGCGCCAGCAGCCCTGCCGGGACAGGGAGGTCCGACGACACCTTC few TRBV5-1 15 TRBD1 TRBJ1-2
CASSSPKGRETQYF TGTGCCAGCAGTTCCCCCAAGGGTAGGGAGACCCAGTACTTC . TRBV6-5 14 . TRBJ2-5
CASRGTSGSSYEQYF TGCGCCAGCAGGGGGACTAGCGGCAGCTCCTACGAGCAGTACTTC . TRBV4-1 15 TRBD2 TRBJ2-7
CASSAGLGSYEQYF TGCGCCAGCAGCGCCGGACTGGGCTCCTACGAGCAGTACTTC . TRBV5-1 14 . TRBJ2-7
CASSVLAAMDTQYF TGCGCCAGCAGTGTCCTAGCGGCGATGGATACGCAGTATTTT . TRBV10-2 14 TRBD2 TRBJ2-3
CASTRLAGNNEQFF TGTGCCAGCACCAGACTAGCGGGGAACAATGAGCAGTTCTTC . TRBV11-3 14 TRBD2 TRBJ2-1
CASSIDQGTKNIQYF TGTGCCAGCAGCATCGATCAGGGGACCAAAAACATTCAGTACTTC . TRBV7-2 15 . TRBJ2-4
CASSLGPSGGREQYF TGTGCCAGCAGCTTGGGCCCTAGCGGGGGACGCGAGCAGTACTTC . TRBV7-2 15 TRBD2 TRBJ2-7
CSVKRVAEGNEQFF TGCAGCGTTAAACGGGTAGCTGAGGGGAATGAGCAGTTCTTC . TRBV29-1 14 . TRBJ2-1
CASSYSIGRNYEQYF TGTGCCAGCAGTTACTCGATCGGACGTAATTACGAGCAGTACTTC . TRBV6-5 15 . TRBJ2-7
CASSFVTSGGATQYF TGTGCCAGCAGTTTCGTGACTAGCGGGGGCGCTACGCAGTATTTT . TRBV28 15 TRBD2 TRBJ2-3
CSAIDRDGYTF TGCAGTGCCATTGACAGGGATGGCTACACCTTC . TRBV20-1 11 TRBD1 TRBJ1-2
CASSSSSYEQYF TGTGCCAGCAGCTCGTCCTCCTACGAGCAGTACTTC . TRBV5-5 12 . TRBJ2-7
CASSPSWVGNQPQHF TGTGCCAGCAGTCCTTCCTGGGTCGGCAATCAGCCCCAGCATTTT . TRBV6-5 15 . TRBJ1-5
CASSPGAVQETQYF TGCGCCAGCAGTCCGGGGGCGGTCCAAGAGACCCAGTACTTC . TRBV5-1 14 . TRBJ2-5
CASSPPSDEQFF TGTGCCAGCAGCCCCCCTTCGGATGAGCAGTTCTTC few TRBV7-9 12 . TRBJ2-1
CASSMRGRGGPGETQYF TGTGCCAGTAGTATGAGAGGGCGGGGGGGCCCCGGCGAGACCCAGTACTTC . TRBV19 17 TRBD2 TRBJ2-5
CASSEGGGGELFF TGTGCCAGCAGTGAGGGGGGAGGCGGGGAGCTGTTTTTT many TRBV6-6 13 . TRBJ2-2
CAWSASAEAFF TGTGCCTGGAGTGCCTCAGCTGAAGCTTTCTTT . TRBV30 11 . TRBJ1-1
CASSLLRESLYEQYF TGTGCCAGCTCCCTGCTAAGGGAAAGCCTCTACGAGCAGTACTTC . TRBV18 15 . TRBJ2-7
CASSLGRYTYNEQFF TGTGCCAGCAGTTTAGGGCGCTACACCTACAATGAGCAGTTCTTC few TRBV27 15 . TRBJ2-1
CASSQNPGGHYNEQFF TGTGCCAGCAGCCAAAACCCGGGGGGGCACTACAATGAGCAGTTCTTC few TRBV4-2 16 TRBD2 TRBJ2-1
CASSDHQGNYGYTF TGTGCCAGCAGCGACCACCAGGGGAACTATGGCTACACCTTC . TRBV9 14 . TRBJ1-2
CASSHTPTGNIQYF TGTGCCAGCTCCCATACGCCTACAGGGAACATTCAGTACTTC . TRBV18 14 . TRBJ2-4
CASSSGGVRNTEAFF TGTGCCAGCAGCTCTGGGGGGGTAAGGAACACTGAAGCTTTCTTT . TRBV7-2 15 . TRBJ1-1
CASSTRTALLGEAFF TGCGCCAGCAGCACCCGGACAGCCCTTCTGGGTGAAGCTTTCTTT . TRBV5-1 15 . TRBJ1-1
CASSLGPPSSYNSPLHF TGTGCCAGCAGCTTGGGACCGCCGAGCTCCTATAATTCACCCCTCCACTTT . TRBV5-6 17 . TRBJ1-6
CASSIGQGTYEQYF TGTGCCAGCAGTATAGGACAGGGGACCTACGAGCAGTACTTC . TRBV27 14 TRBD1 TRBJ2-7
CASSVDSDRVGTEAFF TGTGCCAGCAGCGTAGACTCTGACAGGGTGGGCACTGAAGCTTTCTTT . TRBV9 16 TRBD1 TRBJ1-1
CASSVDYQETQYF TGTGCCAGCAGTGTCGACTATCAAGAGACCCAGTACTTC . TRBV2 13 . TRBJ2-5